A selection of T cell receptor beta chains follows, all from one sample in a study of regulatory T cells in long-lasting Graves disease. TCRdb called the multiplex PCR reads again in MiXCR, with one record for every CDR3 protein. The sample yields roughly 700,000 distinct CDR3 sequences, around 30% seen once. Specimen: peripheral blood mononuclear cells (PBMCs), collected when the disease was refractory, from a patient treated with antithyroid drugs. These receptors were taken from a female donor with Graves disease. CDR3s include the opening cysteine and the closing phenylalanine or tryptophan. D genes are given only for firm matches. The size field is filled for only some rows; it gives once, few, many or a size class.

D,V,J,size,DNA,CDR3
NA,TRBV27,TRBJ2-3,NA,TGTGCCAGCGGGCTCAGCGACGGCACAGATACGCAGTATTTT,CASGLSDGTDTQYF
NA,TRBV5-1,TRBJ1-1,NA,TGCGCCAGCAGCTTGGATGGCGCAGGTGGGAACACTGAAGCTTCCTTT,CASSLDGAGGNTEASF
TRBD1,TRBV10-3,TRBJ1-1,NA,TGTGCCATCAGTAAAGGGGGCAGGAACACTGAAGCTTTCTTT,CAISKGGRNTEAFF
NA,TRBV9,TRBJ1-4,NA,TGTGCCAGCAGCGTAAAAAATGGCGGGGTTGGGGAAAAACTGTTTTTT,CASSVKNGGVGEKLFF
NA,TRBV3-1,TRBJ1-2,few,TGTGCCAGCAGCCAACGATTGAAAGACAGGACCCATGGCTACACCTTC,CASSQRLKDRTHGYTF
TRBD2,TRBV7-3,TRBJ2-1,NA,TGTGCCAGCAGCTGGAGCGGGACCTACAATGAGCAGTTCTTC,CASSWSGTYNEQFF
NA,TRBV20-1,TRBJ2-3,NA,TGCAGTGCTAGAGACACCCTTAGCACAGATACGCAGTATTTT,CSARDTLSTDTQYF
TRBD2,TRBV20-1,TRBJ2-2,NA,TGCAGTGCTAGAGATTTAGGAAGGACTAGCGCAGGGGGGGAGCTGTTTTTT,CSARDLGRTSAGGELFF
NA,TRBV29-1,TRBJ1-1,few,TGCAGCGTTTCACGGGCGACCGCGAACACTGAAGCTTTCTTT,CSVSRATANTEAFF
TRBD2,TRBV20-1,TRBJ2-2,NA,TGCAGTGCTAGAAATCGGGCTCTAGCGGGAGTAGGTACCGGGGAGCTGTTTTTT,CSARNRALAGVGTGELFF
NA,TRBV12-3/TRBV12-4,TRBJ1-1,many,TGTGCCAGCAGTATAGAATGGGTGAGGGAAGCTTTCTTT,CASSIEWVREAFF
NA,TRBV7-9,TRBJ2-2,few,TGTGCCAGCAGCTTAGCGGCACCGGGGACCGGGGAGCTGTTTTTT,CASSLAAPGTGELFF
NA,TRBV28,TRBJ2-7,NA,TGTGCCAGCAGTTCCGGACCCCTTGAAGACGAGCAGTACTTC,CASSSGPLEDEQYF
NA,TRBV12-3/TRBV12-4,TRBJ2-5,many,TGTGCCAGCAGCGGAGGGAAGGCCGGGGAGACCCAGTACTTC,CASSGGKAGETQYF
NA,TRBV29-1,TRBJ2-7,NA,TGCAGCGTTACCCCCGCGCCAACCTACGAGCAGTACTTC,CSVTPAPTYEQYF
NA,TRBV7-9,TRBJ2-5,NA,TGTGCCAGCAGCCCCGGTGGCCGTAGAGAGACCCAGTACTTC,CASSPGGRRETQYF
TRBD1,TRBV12-3/TRBV12-4,TRBJ1-1,many,TGTGCCAGCAGTATGACAGGGGGAACTGAAGCTTTCTTT,CASSMTGGTEAFF
TRBD1,TRBV7-3,TRBJ2-7,few,TGTGCCAGCAGCCCGACACCGGGACAGGGGACGACCTACGAGCAGTACTTC,CASSPTPGQGTTYEQYF
TRBD1,TRBV7-9,TRBJ1-2,few,TGTGCCAGCAGCTTGGGGACAGGGACCTATGGCTACACCTTC,CASSLGTGTYGYTF
NA,TRBV20-1,TRBJ2-7,NA,TGCAGTGCTAGAGGAGCAGTGACAGGCGGTCATTTGGGCGAGCAGTACTTC,CSARGAVTGGHLGEQYF
NA,TRBV2,TRBJ1-4,NA,TGTGCCAGCAGTGAAGTCAGTTTTGAAAAACTGTTTTTT,CASSEVSFEKLFF
NA,TRBV11-2,TRBJ1-2,many,TGTGCCAGCAGCTATCTAAACTATGGCTACACCTTC,CASSYLNYGYTF
NA,TRBV6-1,TRBJ1-2,NA,TGTGCCAGCAGTGAATTACGCCGGACGGGCGGCTACACCTTC,CASSELRRTGGYTF
TRBD1,TRBV7-9,TRBJ1-5,NA,TGTGCCAGCAGCTCAACTGACAGGGGTGAGAGGAGCAATCAGCCCCAGCATTTT,CASSSTDRGERSNQPQHF
NA,TRBV2,TRBJ1-5,NA,TGTGCCTGCTCCCTGGAATATAGCAATCAGCCCCAGCATTTT,CACSLEYSNQPQHF
NA,TRBV19,TRBJ2-5,NA,TGTGCCAGTAGTATAACAGGGAAGCGACAAGAGACCCAGTACTTC,CASSITGKRQETQYF
TRBD2,TRBV20-1,TRBJ2-2,NA,TGCAGTGCTAGGCCCGCGGAGCGGGAACGCCACACCGGGGAGCTGTTTTTT,CSARPAERERHTGELFF
TRBD1,TRBV18,TRBJ2-7,few,TGTGCCAGCTCGCCCAGGACAGGGGAGGCCTACGAGCAGTACTTC,CASSPRTGEAYEQYF
NA,TRBV10-2,TRBJ1-2,few,TGCGCCAGCAGTGAGGGGGTTTGGCCGACGGGCAACTATGGCTACACCTTC,CASSEGVWPTGNYGYTF
TRBD1,TRBV9,TRBJ2-7,NA,TGTGCCAGCAGCGTAGAAGGGACAGGGAACAGGGAGCAGTACTTC,CASSVEGTGNREQYF
NA,TRBV19,TRBJ2-2,NA,TGTGCCAGTAAACTAGCGAACACCGGGGAGCTGTTTTTT,CASKLANTGELFF
NA,TRBV29-1,TRBJ1-1,NA,TGCAGCGTTGAAAAGGACCGATCCACTGAAGCTTTCTTT,CSVEKDRSTEAFF
TRBD1,TRBV12-3/TRBV12-4,TRBJ1-3,NA,TGTGCCAGCAGTTCCACAGGGGGGGATGGAAACACCATATATTTT,CASSSTGGDGNTIYF
NA,TRBV6-2/TRBV6-3,TRBJ1-5,few,TGTGCCAGCAGTTACAGGTCCTTCTCGGGTCAGCCCCAGCATTTT,CASSYRSFSGQPQHF
NA,TRBV7-9,TRBJ1-6,NA,TGTGCCAGCAGCCCCGGGGGGGCTCATTCACCCCTCCACTTT,CASSPGGAHSPLHF
NA,TRBV6-9,TRBJ2-7,once,TGTGCCAGCAGTTACGGGGGGCTAGATGTCAACGTTCAGTACTTC,CASSYGGLDVNVQYF